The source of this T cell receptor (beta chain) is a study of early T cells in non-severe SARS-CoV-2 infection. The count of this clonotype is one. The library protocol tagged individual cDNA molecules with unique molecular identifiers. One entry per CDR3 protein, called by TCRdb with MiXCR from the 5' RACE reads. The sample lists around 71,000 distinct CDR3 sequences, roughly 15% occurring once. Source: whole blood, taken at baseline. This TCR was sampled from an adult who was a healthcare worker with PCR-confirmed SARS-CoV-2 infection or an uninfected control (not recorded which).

CDR3 residues: CSASEGADTEAFF. CDR3 nucleotide sequence: TGCAGTGCTAGCGAGGGGGCCGACACTGAAGCTTTCTTT. The rearrangement links TRBV20-1 to TRBJ1-1; 7 bases are shared with TRBD1. CDR3 length equals 13 residues. The V gene's germline CDR1 is DFQATT and CDR2 SNEGSKA (reference sequence). V lost 3 bases and J lost 3; bases outside the gene matches: 4.